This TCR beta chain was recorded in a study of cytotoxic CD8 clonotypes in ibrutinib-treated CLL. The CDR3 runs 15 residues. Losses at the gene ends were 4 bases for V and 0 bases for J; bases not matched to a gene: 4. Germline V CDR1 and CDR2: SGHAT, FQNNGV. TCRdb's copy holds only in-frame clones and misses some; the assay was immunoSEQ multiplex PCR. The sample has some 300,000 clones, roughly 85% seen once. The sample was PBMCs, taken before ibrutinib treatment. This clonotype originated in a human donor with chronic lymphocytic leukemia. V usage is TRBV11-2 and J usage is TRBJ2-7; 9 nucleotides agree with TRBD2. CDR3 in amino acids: CASSSLAGSSYEQYF. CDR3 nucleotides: TGTGCCAGCAGCTCCCTAGCGGGAAGCTCCTACGAGCAGTACTTC.